This TCR beta chain is from a study of blood T cell repertoires in COVID-19. Study as a whole: PBMCs, B-cell-depleted T cells, or T cells were the source of the cDNA or gDNA that made up the material.

In Seattle, patients joined the study during active infection and were tracked longitudinally. Germline lookup yields CDR1 LNHDA and CDR2 SQIVND (reference sequence). The V segment lost 6 bases and the J segment 8 bases; nucleotides outside the gene matches: 7. This CDR3 region has 13 residues. This clone has a single count. Sequencing used immunoSEQ multiplex PCR; TCRdb keeps in-frame clones, though not all of them. The sample lists roughly 180,000 clones, about 93% occurring once. The chain employs TRBV19 and TRBJ1-1; TRBD1 aligns across 9 bases. The sample taken for sequencing was peripheral blood. The TCR comes from a man aged 30 to 39 with COVID-19, enrolled during active disease. The CDR3 nucleotides are TGTGCCAGTAGGGGACAGGGTGATTCCGAAGCTTTCTTT. Translation: CASRGQGDSEAFF.